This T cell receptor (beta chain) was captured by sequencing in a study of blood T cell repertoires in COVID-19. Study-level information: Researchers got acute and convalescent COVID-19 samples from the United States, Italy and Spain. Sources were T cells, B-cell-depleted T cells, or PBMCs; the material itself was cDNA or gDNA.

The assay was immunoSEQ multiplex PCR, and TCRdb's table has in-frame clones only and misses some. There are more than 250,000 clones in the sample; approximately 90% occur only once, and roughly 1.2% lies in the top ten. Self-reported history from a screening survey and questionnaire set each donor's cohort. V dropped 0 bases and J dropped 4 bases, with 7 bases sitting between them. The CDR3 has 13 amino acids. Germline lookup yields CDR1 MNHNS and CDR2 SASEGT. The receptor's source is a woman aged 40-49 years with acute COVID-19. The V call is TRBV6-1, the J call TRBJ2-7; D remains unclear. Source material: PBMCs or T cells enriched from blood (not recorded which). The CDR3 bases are TGTGCCAGCAGTGAAGCTTTCAGATACGAGCAGTACTTC. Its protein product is CASSEAFRYEQYF.